Below, one T cell receptor (beta chain) is given with its context. The data derive from a study of cytotoxic CD8 clonotypes in ibrutinib-treated CLL. Depth targeted 1 in 200,000 to 1 in 1 million T cells, averaging 10x coverage per clonotype. The table came from immunoSEQ multiplex PCR; TCRdb's copy has only in-frame clones and leaves some out. The sample has about 310,000 clones; approximately 80% are singletons. V lost 4 bases and J 5 bases, leaving 12 bases between the germline ends. The germline gives CDR1 MNHEY, CDR2 SMNVEV (reference sequence). There are 13 residues in the CDR3. The sequences come from PBMCs, collected before ibrutinib treatment. The sequence was collected from a human donor with chronic lymphocytic leukemia. The chain combines TRBV27 with TRBJ2-7, with D perhaps TRBD1 or TRBD2 (5 bases each). CDR3 bases: TGTGCCAGCAGTTACGCGTGGGGGAACGAGCAGTACTTC. Translation gives CASSYAWGNEQYF.